This record concerns one T cell receptor beta chain sequence. The data belong to a study of blood T cell repertoires in COVID-19. Authors' analysis steps: The assay estimated nucleated cells by amplifying reference gene primers. The repertoire was sequenced with immunoSEQ multiplex PCR; TCRdb's copy has only in-frame clones and lacks some. From that table come the V and J calls and clone size; the DNA was used to work out D and trimming. This table has a few hundred thousand clones, approximately 86% appearing once. The CDR3 consists of 16 residues. Looked up from germline, CDR1 is MDHEN and CDR2 is SYDVKM. Trimming took 5 bases from V and 2 from J, leaving 19 bases between them. Enrolled through a virtual design, the participants were between 18 and 89 years of age and came from 24 US areas. The study assigned cohorts using participant-reported clinical history.

This receptor was obtained from a woman aged 40 to 55 with acute COVID-19. The specimen was PBMCs or T cells enriched from blood (not recorded which). The chain joins TRBV28 to TRBJ2-7, with D perhaps matching TRBD1 (6 bases). CDR3: CASSLSRDIATYEQYF. In DNA, the CDR3 is TGTGCCAGCAGTCTCTCCCGGGACATTGCGACCTACGAGCAGTACTTC.